These 4 T cell receptor beta chains share one sample of origin, sequenced in a study of Tregs in tolerant kidney transplant recipients. Some clones are missing from TCRdb's copy, which holds only in-frame ones; the method was immunoSEQ multiplex PCR. The data hold approximately 98,000 clones, with around 91% observed a single time. The starting material was CD4+ T cells from blood, obtained before the transplant. All receptors derive from a human donor who received a combined kidney and bone marrow transplant.

The chain employs TRBV19 and TRBJ1-5; 10 bases are a match to TRBD1. V gave up 4 bases and J gave up 4 bases; unmatched junction bases: 7. The CDR3 runs to 16 residues. CDR1 is LNHDA and CDR2 is SQIVND in the germline V gene (reference sequence). The CDR3 DNA follows: TGTGCCAGTAGTAAACCGGGACAGGGGTCTAATCAGCCCCAGCATTTT. This translates into CASSKPGQGSNQPQHF.

This rearrangement joins TRBV2 to TRBJ2-7; 8 bases line up with TRBD1. CDR3 length: 14 residues. Trimming at V came to 7 bases and at J to 6 bases, leaving 11 bases not matched to a gene. Germline assignment: CDR1 SNHLY and CDR2 FYNNEI. The CDR3 DNA reads TGTGCCAGCATTCCGACATCAGGGGGCGGCGAGCAGTACTTC. Its protein product is CASIPTSGGGEQYF.

The sample holds one count of this clone. The V call is TRBV6-1, the J call TRBJ2-7, with 9 positions matching TRBD1. The germline CDR1 and CDR2 sequences are MNHNS and SASEGT. This CDR3 comprises 19 residues. Losses at the gene ends were 3 bases for V and 0 bases for J; bases not matched to a gene: 15. CDR3 DNA: TGTGCCAGCAGTGACGGAGGGACAGGGAGACGATGGAGCTCCTACGAGCAGTACTTC. Protein: CASSDGGTGRRWSSYEQYF.

This chain uses TRBV28 with TRBJ1-5, with D hard to call. The CDR3 runs 14 residues. Trimming shortened V by 4 bases and J by 2 bases, and 9 bases separated the two germline ends. Germline V gene lookup returns CDR1 MDHEN and CDR2 SYDVKM. The CDR3 loop reads CASSWAGRNQPQHF. In DNA, the CDR3 is TGTGCCAGCAGTTGGGCAGGCCGCAATCAGCCCCAGCATTTT.